These 15 T cell receptor beta chains were sequenced from one sample in a study of T cells after yellow fever vaccination. TCRdb fed the 5' RACE reads into MiXCR, producing one record per CDR3 protein. This table has about 340,000 distinct CDR3 sequences, 8.5% to 10% appearing once. Sequenced material: PBMCs, taken on the day of the first yellow fever vaccination. These receptors came from a man aged 18-30 years who received the YFV17D yellow fever vaccine.

This clonotype was seen a handful of times. This chain links TRBV7-9 with TRBJ2-5, with D maybe TRBD1 (5 bases). The ends were cut back, 4 bases at V and 1 base at J, with 7 bases in the middle. The CDR3 loop spans 13 amino acids. Germline CDR1 SEHNR, CDR2 FQNEAQ (reference sequence). The CDR3 DNA sequence: TGTGCCAGCAGCTCGACAGCCCAAGAGACCCAGTACTTC. Translated: CASSSTAQETQYF.

This clonotype was observed at least ten times. V is TRBV18 and J is TRBJ2-7, with TRBD1 identical over 7 bases. This CDR3 is 13 amino acids long. From germline, CDR1 is KGHSH and CDR2 LQKENI. V gave up 6 bases and J gave up 5 bases; unmatched junction bases: 7. In DNA form, the CDR3 reads TGTGCCAGCTCGTACAGGGGTCAGCACGAGCAGTACGTC. This codes for CASSYRGQHEQYV.

The CDR3 loop is CASSLGMYTDTQYF. Written as DNA, the CDR3 is TGCGCCAGCAGCTTGGGGATGTACACAGATACGCAGTATTTT. The gene calls are TRBV5-1 and TRBJ2-3, with unresolved D. The CDR3 contains 14 residues. The germline V gene encodes CDR1 SGHRS and CDR2 YFSETQ. V lost 0 bases, J lost 2 bases, and 7 bases lay in between. Full variable domain (missing parts from reference TRBV5-1 and TRBJ2-3): KAGVTQTPRYLIKTRGQQVTLSCSPISGHRSVSWYQQTPGQGLQFLFEYFSETQRNKGNFPGRFSGRQFSNSRSEMNVSTLELGDSALYLCASSLGMYTDTQYFGPGTRLTVL.

This clonotype was picked up many times. The rearrangement uses TRBV4-1 and TRBJ2-3; the D call may be TRBD1 or TRBD2 (5 bases each). The CDR3 sequence is 15 residues long. V was pared by 4 bases and J by 1 base, with 12 bases between. Germline values: CDR1 MGHRA, CDR2 YSYEKL. The CDR3 loop reads CASSPPGRGTDTQYF. Here the CDR3 DNA reads TGCGCCAGCAGCCCCCCAGGGCGGGGCACAGATACGCAGTATTTT.

The CDR3 region is CASSPGGFGNTIYF. In DNA, the CDR3 is TGCGCCAGCAGCCCAGGGGGCTTTGGAAACACCATATATTTT. The rearrangement joins TRBV5-1 to TRBJ1-3, with TRBD1 identical over 8 bases. Germline V lookup: CDR1 SGHRS, CDR2 YFSETQ. Trimming took 4 bases from V and 3 from J; bases not matched to a gene: 3. The CDR3 is made up of 14 amino acids.

This clonotype has ten or more counts. J is TRBJ1-2 and V is TRBV19, with a weak D call TRBD1 (5 bases). This CDR3 region has 15 residues. Trimming cost V 5 bases and J 4 bases, with 17 bases left between them. Germline V lookup: CDR1 LNHDA, CDR2 SQIVND (reference sequence). The CDR3 spells CASSDPGRRSYGYTF. As DNA, the CDR3 is TGTGCCAGTAGTGATCCGGGACGGAGGAGCTATGGCTACACCTTC. Combining the CDR3 with reference TRBV19 and TRBJ1-2 gives the whole variable domain DGGITQSPKYLFRKEGQNVTLSCEQNLNHDAMYWYRQDPGQGLRLIYYSQIVNDFQKGDIAEGYSVSREKKESFPLTVTSAQKNPTAFYLCASSDPGRRSYGYTFGSGTRLTVV.

This clonotype has a handful of counts. The gene calls are TRBV4-3 and TRBJ2-7; D may match TRBD1 or TRBD2 (6 bases each). The CDR3 sequence is 17 residues long. CDR1 is LGHNA, CDR2 YSLEER, per germline. V was clipped by 4 bases and J by 2 bases, with 21 bases between them. CDR3 sequence (DNA): TGCGCCAGCAGCCTAGAAAGGGGGACTTCGGATCCCTACGAGCAGTACTTC. It codes for CASSLERGTSDPYEQYF.

This clonotype was counted a few times. This chain uses TRBV4-3 with TRBJ2-2; 7 bases align to TRBD1. The germline gives CDR1 LGHNA, CDR2 YSLEER. CDR3 length equals 16 residues. J gave up 4 bases and V 0 bases, and 5 bases lay outside the gene matches. The CDR3 loop reads CASSQEGTGATGELFF. DNA of the CDR3: TGCGCCAGCAGCCAAGAGGGCACAGGGGCCACCGGGGAGCTGTTTTTT.

The chain is built from TRBV4-1 and TRBJ2-1; D might be TRBD2 (7 bases). Trimming took off 0 bases at V and 4 bases at J, with 16 bases between the two ends. Germline CDR1 is MGHRA and CDR2 is YSYEKL. The CDR3 loop spans 17 amino acids. The CDR3 reads CASSQDLGGGRYNEQFF. CDR3 nucleotide sequence: TGCGCCAGCAGCCAAGATCTGGGGGGGGGCAGGTACAATGAGCAGTTCTTC.

This clonotype has just a few counts. This chain uses TRBV5-1 with TRBJ1-3, with a possible D match to TRBD1 (6 bases). In germline, CDR1 is SGHRS, CDR2 YFSETQ. CDR3 size: 15 residues. Trimming took 4 bases from V and 0 from J, leaving 11 bases between them. The CDR3 protein is CASSDQGGSGNTIYF. CDR3 coding DNA: TGCGCCAGCAGCGACCAAGGGGGCTCTGGAAACACCATATATTTT.

The chain recombines TRBV5-5 with TRBJ2-3; D gene unclear. From germline, CDR1 is SGHKS and CDR2 YYEKEE (reference sequence). V was trimmed by 4 bases and J by 4 bases, leaving 13 bases between them. The CDR3 is 14 amino acids. DNA for the CDR3: TGTGCCAGCAGCGCCGACCCCCCCGCAGATACGCAGTATTTT. Its protein product is CASSADPPADTQYF. The entire variable domain, with the rest obtained from reference TRBV5-5 and TRBJ2-3, is as follows: DAGVTQSPTHLIKTRGQQVTLRCSPISGHKSVSWYQQVLGQGPQFIFQYYEKEERGRGNFPDRFSARQFPNYSSELNVNALLLGDSALYLCASSADPPADTQYFGPGTRLTVL.

This clonotype was picked up many times. This CDR3 is CASSLLPDSGGFTDTQYF. The CDR3 nucleotides are TGTGCCAGCAGCTTACTACCCGATAGCGGGGGGTTCACAGATACGCAGTATTTT. This sequence joins TRBV11-2 and TRBJ2-3; 10 bases are a match to TRBD2. The V gene end was trimmed by 2 bases and the J gene end by 2 bases; junction bases not matched to a gene: 10. The CDR3 covers 18 residues. CDR1 is SGHAT and CDR2 is FQNNGV in the germline V gene.

This clonotype has ten or more counts. The rearrangement joins TRBV6-5 to TRBJ1-2, with TRBD1 as a possible D gene (6 bases). The CDR3 has 13 amino acids. The V end lost 7 bases, the J end lost 2 bases, and 11 bases lay between the germline ends. Germline CDR1 MNHEY, CDR2 SVGAGI. DNA for the CDR3: TGTGCCAGCACCATCGACAGGAACTATGGCTACACCTTC. It translates to CASTIDRNYGYTF.

This chain connects TRBV4-3 to TRBJ1-5; D might be TRBD1 (5 bases). The CDR3 has 15 amino acids. The germline CDR1 and CDR2 sequences are LGHNA and YSLEER. Trimming left V 4 bases short and J 4 bases short, with 14 bases between. CDR3 bases: TGCGCCAGCAGCCCCGAGGGGACCGTTAATCAGCCCCAGCATTTT. Translation gives CASSPEGTVNQPQHF.

This rearrangement joins TRBV12-3 or TRBV12-4 to TRBJ2-7; the D is unclear. The CDR3 is 14 residues long. V lost 4 bases and J 0 bases, leaving 10 bases between the germline ends. This CDR3 reads CASSSPASSYEQYF. The CDR3, as DNA: TGTGCCAGCAGTTCCCCGGCTAGCTCCTACGAGCAGTACTTC.